One sample yielded the 22 T cell receptor beta chains listed below, sequenced in a study of Ad26.COV2.S vaccination and SARS-CoV-2 variants. The sample's treatment: around 19 received Ad26.COV2.S at low or high dose, single or two shots; 5 received placebo; per-sample allocation not given. After the first vaccine or placebo injection, samples were drawn on day 63. Profiled with immunoSEQ multiplex PCR; TCRdb holds only in-frame clones, not every one. The table records around 300,000 clones, roughly nine tenths of them present only once. The specimen was peripheral blood, collected in a trial of Ad26.COV2.S vaccine versus placebo. These receptors were obtained from a person aged 18 to 59 who received the Ad26.COV2.S COVID-19 vaccine or a placebo.

CDR3 residues: CASSQEKGYGYTF. CDR3 DNA: TGCGCCAGCAGCCAAGAGAAAGGATATGGCTACACCTTC. The chain employs TRBV4-3 and TRBJ1-2; no definite D call. The CDR3 sequence is 13 residues long. V was shortened by 0 bases and J by 5 bases, with 7 bases between the two germline ends. Germline CDR1 and CDR2: LGHNA and YSLEER.

The rearrangement joins TRBV19 to TRBJ2-5; D may be TRBD1 (5 bases). Germline lookup yields CDR1 LNHDA and CDR2 SQIVND (reference sequence). The CDR3 length is 16 residues. V gave up 6 bases and J gave up 5 bases, with 22 bases separating them. CDR3 sequence reads: CASRKADAGQRETQYF. The CDR3 DNA reads as TGTGCCAGTAGAAAGGCCGATGCAGGGCAACGGGAGACCCAGTACTTC.

The gene calls are TRBV4-1 and TRBJ2-2, with D unclear. The CDR3 loop spans 15 amino acids. CDR1 MGHRA and CDR2 YSYEKL come from the germline V gene. The V end lost 9 bases, the J end lost 3 bases, and 17 bases lay between the germline ends. CDR3 loop: CASTHYGPYTGELFF. The DNA of the CDR3 is TGCGCCAGTACACATTACGGGCCTTACACCGGGGAGCTGTTTTTT.

The chain joins TRBV5-4 to TRBJ1-1; D gene unclear. CDR1 is SGHNT, CDR2 YYREEE, per germline (reference sequence). V lost 1 base, J lost 7 bases, and 11 bases lay in between. This CDR3 is built from 13 residues. CDR3 protein: CASSLSAGVEAFF. Here the CDR3 DNA reads TGTGCCAGCAGCTTGAGTGCAGGAGTTGAAGCTTTCTTT.

This clone was seen a few times. CDR3 amino acids: CASIPTFGGTEAFF. The CDR3, as DNA: TGTGCCAGTATCCCGACATTTGGAGGCACTGAAGCTTTCTTT. The chain recombines TRBV19 with TRBJ1-1; D remains unclear. CDR3 length: 14 residues. Per germline, CDR1 LNHDA and CDR2 SQIVND (reference sequence). Between the trimmed V and J ends, which lost 7 bases and 4 bases, there was a span of 16 bases.

The V call is TRBV5-1, the J call TRBJ1-1; D may be TRBD1 (5 bases). Trimming shortened V by 6 bases and J by 6 bases, and 15 bases separated the two germline ends. Germline lookup yields CDR1 SGHRS and CDR2 YFSETQ. The CDR3 runs 13 residues. CDR3 residues: CASKRTRDAEAFF. The CDR3 coding sequence is TGCGCCAGCAAGAGGACAAGGGACGCTGAAGCTTTCTTT.

The rearrangement uses TRBV10-1 and TRBJ1-1; D call uncertain. Germline CDR1 WNHNN, CDR2 SYGVQD (reference sequence). The CDR3 has 16 residues. With 6 bases removed from V and 0 bases from J, the gap between germline ends came to 17 bases. Here the CDR3 reads CASSDLPGGMNTEAFF. In DNA, the CDR3 is TGCGCCAGCAGCGACCTACCAGGTGGGATGAACACTGAAGCTTTCTTT.

This clone was observed a few times. Within the sample, other DNA sequences also encode this same CDR3. This chain joins TRBV5-6 and TRBJ1-1; D is unresolved. The CDR3 is 13 amino acids. Germline-derived CDR1 and CDR2 are SGHDT and YYEEEE. V was pared by 2 bases and J by 1 base, with 6 bases between. This CDR3 reads CASSFSGNTEAFF. The CDR3 DNA is TGTGCCAGCAGCTTTTCTGGGAACACTGAAGCTTTCTTT.

The chain recombines TRBV29-1 with TRBJ2-1; D may be TRBD1 (8 bases). The germline V gene encodes CDR1 SQVTM and CDR2 ANQGSEA. The CDR3 is 15 residues long. Trimming removed 4 bases at V and 5 bases at J, with 18 bases between. The CDR3: CSVVTQGAGDNEQFF. The CDR3, as DNA: TGCAGCGTTGTGACTCAGGGGGCGGGGGACAATGAGCAGTTCTTC.

This chain uses TRBV7-9 with TRBJ1-2, with TRBD1 matching over 12 bases. The CDR3 is 14 residues long. Germline lookup yields CDR1 SEHNR and CDR2 FQNEAQ (reference sequence). The trim removed 4 bases at V and 8 bases at J, leaving 5 bases unmatched. The chain's CDR3 is CASSWGQGARGYTF. CDR3 nucleotides: TGTGCCAGCAGCTGGGGACAGGGGGCGCGAGGCTACACCTTC.

The V gene is TRBV3-1 (or the pseudogene TRBV3-2), the J gene TRBJ2-3; D ambiguous. Between the trimmed V and J ends, which lost 4 bases and 3 bases, there was a span of 11 bases. CDR3 size: 14 residues. CDR1 LGHDT and CDR2 YNNKEL come from the germline V gene (reference sequence). The CDR3 is CASSPSGKTDTQYF. CDR3 coding DNA: TGTGCCAGCAGCCCGTCCGGTAAGACAGATACGCAGTATTTT.

The V and J genes are TRBV4-2 and TRBJ2-3, with D hard to call. V lost 4 bases and J lost 4, with 9 bases in between. This CDR3 is built from 13 residues. The germline V gene has CDR1 LGHNA and CDR2 YNFKEQ. The CDR3 protein is CASSRGPPDTQYF. CDR3 nucleotide sequence: TGTGCCAGCAGCCGGGGTCCGCCAGATACGCAGTATTTT.

This sequence joins TRBV6-5 and TRBJ1-2; 8 bases map to TRBD1. The CDR3 extends over 13 amino acids. Germline-derived CDR1 and CDR2 are MNHEY and SVGAGI. Trimming cost V 2 bases and J 8 bases; bases outside gene matches: 4. The CDR3 sequence: CASSYQGAQGYTF. The CDR3 DNA sequence: TGTGCCAGCAGTTACCAGGGGGCGCAAGGCTACACCTTC.

This chain uses TRBV20-1 with TRBJ1-1, with D uncertain. The length of the CDR3 is 10 residues. The V and J ends lost 4 bases and 5 bases respectively, with 5 bases between them. Germline lookup yields CDR1 DFQATT and CDR2 SNEGSKA (reference sequence). CDR3 protein: CSAKATEAFF. The CDR3 nucleotides are TGCAGTGCTAAAGCGACTGAAGCTTTCTTT.

The genes are TRBV6-2 or TRBV6-3 and TRBJ2-3; D is unclear. Germline lookup yields CDR1 MNHEY and CDR2 SVGEGT. The CDR3 consists of 19 residues. The V and J ends lost 0 bases and 4 bases respectively, with 23 bases between them. The CDR3: CASSYSNRASEVFPDTQYF. The CDR3 bases are TGTGCCAGCAGTTACTCGAATCGGGCCTCCGAGGTTTTTCCAGATACGCAGTATTTT.

This chain uses TRBV11-2 with TRBJ1-6; D perhaps matches TRBD1 (6 bases). Per the germline V gene, CDR1 is SGHAT and CDR2 is FQNNGV. The length of the CDR3 is 16 residues. Trimming removed 5 bases at V and 8 bases at J, with 19 bases between. The CDR3 DNA follows: TGTGCCAGCAGCCCAGGTTGGGGGCGGATGGATTCACCCCTCCACTTT. Encoded protein: CASSPGWGRMDSPLHF. Complete variable domain (other parts from reference TRBV11-2 and TRBJ1-6): EAGVAQSPRYKIIEKRQSVAFWCNPISGHATLYWYQQILGQGPKLLIQFQNNGVVDDSQLPKDRFSAERLKGVDSTLKIQPAKLEDSAVYLCASSPGWGRMDSPLHFGNGTRLTVT.

V usage is TRBV18 and J usage is TRBJ1-2, with 7 bases matching TRBD1. The V gene end was trimmed by 4 bases and the J gene end by 7 bases; junction bases not matched to a gene: 15. Germline values: CDR1 KGHSH, CDR2 LQKENI. This CDR3 comprises 16 residues. The CDR3, as DNA: TGTGCCAGCTCACTTACCCGGGACAGTCAGGGCAGTGGCTACACCTTC. It is translated as CASSLTRDSQGSGYTF. Supplemented by reference TRBV18 and TRBJ1-2, the full variable domain reads NAGVMQNPRHLVRRRGQEARLRCSPMKGHSHVYWYRQLPEEGLKFMVYLQKENIIDESGMPKERFSAEFPKEGPSILRIQQVVRGDSAAYFCASSLTRDSQGSGYTFGSGTRLTVV.

This sequence joins TRBV6-2 or TRBV6-3 and TRBJ2-7; 7 bases are a match to TRBD1. Germline V gene sequence: CDR1 MNHEY, CDR2 SVGEGT. With 6 bases clipped from V and 3 bases from J, the junction kept 11 bases outside the gene matches. The CDR3 sequence is 15 residues long. CDR3: CASSHLTGVHYEQYV. DNA for the CDR3: TGTGCCAGCAGCCACCTCACAGGGGTCCACTACGAGCAGTACGTC.

This rearrangement joins TRBV6-4 to TRBJ2-1; D tentatively fits TRBD1 or TRBD2 (5 bases each). Germline CDR1 reads MRHNA; CDR2 reads SNTAGT. The CDR3 is made up of 14 amino acids. The V gene lost 5 bases and the J gene lost 8 bases, with 16 bases spanning the gap. CDR3 bases: TGTGCCAGCAGTCAGGGAGTTCGCGCGGATGAGCAGTTCTTC. It yields the protein CASSQGVRADEQFF.

The chain has TRBV11-2 and TRBJ1-2; 9 bases are a match to TRBD1. The J segment lost 5 bases and the V segment lost 5 bases, leaving 9 bases of the junction unmatched. The CDR3 length is 15 residues. Germline V gene sequence: CDR1 SGHAT, CDR2 FQNNGV. CDR3 DNA: TGTGCCAGCAGCACACCCCGGGACAGGGTATATGGCTACACCTTC. Its translation: CASSTPRDRVYGYTF.

The chain recombines TRBV14 with TRBJ1-1; D remains unclear. The CDR3 runs 14 residues. Between the trimmed V and J ends, which lost 0 bases and 0 bases, there was a span of 5 bases. Looked up from germline, CDR1 is SGHDN and CDR2 is FVKESK. CDR3 nucleotides: TGTGCCAGCAGCCAAGACTGGATGAACACTGAAGCTTTCTTT. Translated, it gives CASSQDWMNTEAFF.

V and J are TRBV7-2 and TRBJ2-1; the match to TRBD1 covers 7 bases. After removal of 8 bases from V and 9 bases from J, the junction contained 13 bases not matched to a gene. The germline gives CDR1 SGHTA, CDR2 FQGNSA. This CDR3 comprises 14 residues. The CDR3 protein is CASSDRRRTSEQFF. DNA for the CDR3: TGTGCCAGCTCGGACAGGCGAAGAACGAGTGAGCAGTTCTTC.